This TCR beta chain was found in a study of CD8+ T cells in alopecia areata. The study, taken as a whole, reports: Patients showed less clear TCR sequence sharing than mice, possibly partly because of HLA diversity.

Treatment specified: oral pan-JAK inhibitor, 5-10 mg twice daily. The germline V gene has CDR1 SQVTM and CDR2 ANQGSEA. The V end lost 5 bases, the J end lost 4 bases, and 8 bases lay between the germline ends. The CDR3 loop spans 11 amino acids. RNA was isolated and reverse transcribed to cDNA, the sequencing template. Measured with immunoSEQ multiplex PCR; TCRdb has only the in-frame clones, and not every one. The repertoire holds 150,000 to 200,000 clones, about 65% seen once, with about 1.3% in the top ten. In regard to this clone: The antigen is undetermined.

The chain uses TRBV29-1 and TRBJ2-5; no reliable D call. The TCR comes from a human donor with alopecia areata. Material: CD4+ T cells sorted from blood, obtained at approximately week 50, from a patient treated with tofacitinib. CDR3 sequence reads: CSVRHIETQYF. DNA of the CDR3: TGCAGCGTTCGACATATAGAGACCCAGTACTTC.